These T cell receptor beta chains were read from a single sample in a study of vaccination and CD4 T cells after COVID-19. A single record per CDR3 protein comes from TCRdb applying MiXCR to the PCR reads. The sample yields around 30,000 distinct CDR3 sequences, approximately 40% seen once. The antigens of these receptors remain unknown. The sample in question was CD4+ T cells from blood, cultured in vitro, obtained about 7 months after SARS-CoV-2 vaccination. Every receptor here comes from a human donor who had recovered from COVID-19. CDR3s include the opening cysteine and the closing phenylalanine or tryptophan. A D gene is named only where the DNA matches it firmly. Clone size appears in some rows only: once, few, many, or a class for an expanded clone.

D	size	V	length	J	DNA	CDR3
.	few	TRBV20-1	10	TRBJ2-1	TGCAGTGCTATATTTAATGAGCAGTTCTTC	CSAIFNEQFF
TRBD1	.	TRBV6-1	18	TRBJ1-1	TGTGCCAGCAGGAACCAGGGCCGGGACAGGGGGCGGTATACTGAAGCTTTCTTT	CASRNQGRDRGRYTEAFF
.	few	TRBV20-1	13	TRBJ1-2	TGCAGTGCTAGCGGTGGGTGGGCGGACGGCTACACCTTC	CSASGGWADGYTF
TRBD2	few	TRBV7-2	16	TRBJ2-3	TGTGCCAGCAGCTTAATTGCTAGCGGTAGCACAGATACGCAGTATTTT	CASSLIASGSTDTQYF
.	.	TRBV5-8	15	TRBJ2-3	TGTGCCAGCAGCTTATCGGCAATTCCTCCAGATACGCAGTATTTT	CASSLSAIPPDTQYF
.	.	TRBV20-1	13	TRBJ2-3	TGCAGTGCTAGAGATGAAAGCACAGATACGCAGTATTTT	CSARDESTDTQYF
.	.	TRBV2	16	TRBJ1-6	TGTGCCAGCAGAGCAGTCGAGGGGACGAGGAATTCACCCCTCCACTTT	CASRAVEGTRNSPLHF
.	.	TRBV10-3	15	TRBJ1-2	TGTGCCATCAGAGAGGGACCGGGAGAGTACTATGGCTACACCTTC	CAIREGPGEYYGYTF
.	.	TRBV6-1	12	TRBJ1-2	TGTGCCAGCAGTACAGCCGACTATGGCTACACCTTC	CASSTADYGYTF
.	few	TRBV2	13	TRBJ2-3	TGTGCCAGCAACCCTCCCTTCACAGATACGCAGTATTTT	CASNPPFTDTQYF
TRBD1	.	TRBV20-1	14	TRBJ2-3	TGCAGTGCTAGAGATGGCGGGACAGGAGATACGCAGTATTTT	CSARDGGTGDTQYF
TRBD1	.	TRBV25-1	15	TRBJ2-6	TGTGCCAGCAGTAGGACAGGGTCTGGGGCCAACGTCCTGACTTTC	CASSRTGSGANVLTF
.	.	TRBV18	13	TRBJ2-5	TGTGCCAGCTCACCATTTGCTGGGGAGACCCAGTACTTC	CASSPFAGETQYF
.	few	TRBV19	15	TRBJ2-7	TGTGCCAGTAGTATAAGTGGGGAACCCTCTTTCGAGCAGTACTTC	CASSISGEPSFEQYF
.	.	TRBV6-5	15	TRBJ1-1	TGTGCCAGCAGCTACCTACAGGGACCCTCCGGTTTGGCTTTCTTT	CASSYLQGPSGLAFF
TRBD1	.	TRBV6-2/TRBV6-3	15	TRBJ1-1	TGTGCCAGCAGTCAACAGACAGGGATAGACACTGAAGCTTTCTTT	CASSQQTGIDTEAFF
TRBD1	.	TRBV28	18	TRBJ1-3	TGTGCCAGCAGTTACCCCACCATGGACAGGGGGCAAGGAAACACCATATATTTT	CASSYPTMDRGQGNTIYF
.	.	TRBV7-3	14	TRBJ2-3	TGTGCCAGCAGCTTAATCCCCGGGAGCGATACGCAGTATTTT	CASSLIPGSDTQYF
TRBD1	.	TRBV11-2	19	TRBJ2-2	TGTGCCAGCAGCTACTCACCCGGGTGGGACAGGGCGAACACCGGGGAGCTGTTTTTT	CASSYSPGWDRANTGELFF
.	.	TRBV7-3	14	TRBJ1-1	TGTGCCAGCAGCTCGGACGGCGAGAACACTGAAGCTTTCTTT	CASSSDGENTEAFF
TRBD2	few	TRBV24-1	17	TRBJ2-1	TGTGCCACCAGTGGATTTCCCGGGACTAGCGGGTCCCATGAGCAGTTCTTC	CATSGFPGTSGSHEQFF
.	.	TRBV7-2	12	TRBJ2-7	TGTGCCAGCAGTTCGGGCCTCCCCGAGCAGTACTTC	CASSSGLPEQYF
.	few	TRBV19	15	TRBJ1-5	TGTGCCAGTAGTATGAGCAGGCCTAGCAATCAGCCCCAGCATTTT	CASSMSRPSNQPQHF